This entry describes one TCR beta chain. In the authors' methods: The authors estimated nucleated cell counts from reference gene primer amplification. The assay was immunoSEQ multiplex PCR, and TCRdb's table has in-frame clones only and misses some. The DNA was the basis for D and trimming; V, J and clone size are from that table. The data contain approximately 280,000 clones, over 75% of them singletons. This entry comes from a study of blood T cell repertoires in COVID-19. Study in general: COVID-19 samples, acute and convalescent, were from the United States, Italy and Spain. T cells, B-cell-depleted T cells, or PBMCs supplied cDNA or gDNA.

Sequenced input: peripheral blood. The clonotype comes from a man in his forties or fifties with active or convalescent COVID-19.

CDR3 sequence: CASSQTVPGQVVGDTQYF. Written as DNA, the CDR3 is TGCGCCAGCAGCCAAACAGTACCGGGACAGGTGGTGGGAGATACGCAGTATTTT. The chain has TRBV4-1 and TRBJ2-3, with TRBD1 matching 8 bases. CDR1 and CDR2 from the germline V gene are MGHRA and YSYEKL. CDR3 length equals 18 residues. Trimming at V came to 2 bases and at J to 5 bases, leaving 15 bases not matched to a gene.